Listed below are T cell receptor beta chains from one sample, sequenced in a study of cytomegalovirus exposure and HLA in healthy donors. This table comes from immunoSEQ multiplex PCR, and its TCRdb copy is limited to in-frame clones, with some not included. The sample carries about 120,000 clones, around 80% recorded once. What was sequenced was PBMCs. These receptors were obtained from a man aged 25 to 40 in good health and CMV-seropositive. Each CDR3 is given with its conserved first and last residue. The D gene is left open where the match is weak. Only some rows state a clone size, as once, few, many or a class for expanded clones.

size	D	J	V	CDR3	DNA
.	TRBD1	TRBJ2-3	TRBV6-1	CASRRTGSTDTQYF	TGTGCCAGCAGAAGGACAGGCTCCACAGATACGCAGTATTTT
.	.	TRBJ1-1	TRBV6-5	CAAGETEAFF	TGTGCCGCCGGGGAAACTGAAGCTTTCTTT
few	.	TRBJ1-1	TRBV19	CASSPRTAPGSLNTEAFF	TGTGCCAGTAGTCCCCGGACAGCCCCAGGCAGCTTGAACACTGAAGCTTTCTTT
.	TRBD1	TRBJ2-3	TRBV18	CASSPTGGSTDTQYF	TGTGCCAGCTCACCGACAGGGGGGAGCACAGATACGCAGTATTTT
once	TRBD2	TRBJ2-5	TRBV6-1	CASKTSGGHQETQYF	TGTGCCAGCAAGACTAGCGGGGGCCACCAAGAGACCCAGTACTTC
many	.	TRBJ2-7	TRBV23-1	CASRQASYEQYF	TGCGCCAGCAGACAGGCCTCCTACGAGCAGTACTTC
.	TRBD1	TRBJ2-5	TRBV5-6	CASSIRDRRVETQYF	TGTGCCAGCAGCATCCGGGACAGAAGGGTTGAGACCCAGTACTTC
.	.	TRBJ1-6	TRBV5-6	CASSLVAANNSPLHF	TGTGCCAGCAGCTTGGTAGCAGCCAATAATTCACCCCTCCACTTT
.	TRBD2	TRBJ2-7	TRBV7-2	CASSLKILAGEVEQYF	TGTGCCAGCAGCTTAAAAATACTAGCGGGGGAAGTAGAGCAGTACTTC
.	TRBD1	TRBJ2-3	TRBV7-9	CASSFLIRTGNTDTQYF	TGTGCCAGCAGCTTCCTGATTCGGACAGGGAACACAGATACGCAGTATTTT
.	TRBD1	TRBJ2-7	TRBV5-1	CASSSPGTGVEQYF	TGCGCCAGCAGCAGTCCCGGGACAGGGGTCGAGCAGTACTTC
once	TRBD1	TRBJ2-1	TRBV7-7	CASSPGTGVYSYNEQFF	TGTGCCAGCAGCCCCGGGACAGGCGTTTACTCCTACAATGAGCAGTTCTTC
.	TRBD2	TRBJ2-3	TRBV10-3	CAISTGGGPTDTQYF	TGTGCCATCAGTACGGGGGGGGGCCCCACAGATACGCAGTATTTT
.	TRBD2	TRBJ2-5	TRBV5-1	CASSSSSGGSQETQYF	TGCGCCAGCAGCTCCTCTAGCGGGGGGTCTCAAGAGACCCAGTACTTC
.	.	TRBJ2-6	TRBV21-1	CASSPPTGGSGANVLTF	TGTGCCAGCTCCCCCCCGACTGGGGGCAGTGGGGCCAACGTCCTGACTTTC
.	TRBD1	TRBJ1-2	TRBV23-1	CASSQSEGAIISGYTF	TGCGCCAGCAGTCAATCAGAGGGGGCTATCATCTCTGGCTACACCTTC
.	.	TRBJ1-5	TRBV25-1	CASKGGSNQPQHF	TGTGCCAGCAAGGGGGGGAGCAATCAGCCCCAGCATTTT
.	.	TRBJ1-5	TRBV10-2	CASNGQSNQPQHF	TGCGCCAGCAACGGACAGAGCAATCAGCCCCAGCATTTT
once	TRBD1	TRBJ2-2	TRBV9	CASSTRQGSTGELFF	TGTGCCAGCAGCACCCGACAGGGTTCCACCGGGGAGCTGTTTTTT
.	.	TRBJ2-1	TRBV7-6	CASSFYGGSPNNEQFF	TGTGCCAGCAGCTTTTATGGGGGGTCCCCTAACAATGAGCAGTTCTTC
.	.	TRBJ2-7	TRBV30	CAWSFGQGSDEQYF	TGTGCCTGGAGTTTCGGGCAGGGTTCCGACGAGCAGTACTTC
few	TRBD2	TRBJ2-3	TRBV13	CASSLRRGGGDTQYF	TGTGCCAGCAGCCTACGTCGGGGGGGCGGAGATACGCAGTATTTT
few	.	TRBJ1-1	TRBV4-2	CASSLPTVNTEAFF	TGTGCCAGCAGCCTACCGACAGTGAACACTGAAGCTTTCTTT
.	.	TRBJ1-5	TRBV7-9	CASSSTANQPQHF	TGTGCCAGCAGTTCTACAGCAAATCAGCCCCAGCATTTT
.	TRBD1	TRBJ1-2	TRBV18	CASSQDRGYGYTF	TGTGCCAGCTCACAGGACAGGGGGTATGGCTACACCTTC
.	.	TRBJ2-5	TRBV4-3	CASSQDQRRLETQYF	TGCGCCAGCAGCCAAGATCAGCGGCGGTTGGAGACCCAGTACTTC
.	.	TRBJ1-1	TRBV11-3	CASSLDSVNTEAFF	TGTGCCAGCAGCTTAGATTCGGTTAACACTGAAGCTTTCTTT
.	.	TRBJ2-7	TRBV11-2	CASSLEVGPYEQYF	TGTGCCAGCAGCTTAGAGGTGGGCCCCTACGAGCAGTACTTC
.	TRBD1	TRBJ1-5	TRBV19	CASTDRGVNKRHQPQHF	TGTGCCAGTACCGACAGGGGCGTCAACAAACGCCATCAGCCCCAGCATTTT
once	.	TRBJ2-3	TRBV14	CASSYLPRTDTQYF	TGTGCCAGCAGTTATCTACCACGCACAGATACGCAGTATTTT
.	.	TRBJ2-7	TRBV2	CASSETGFLYEQYF	TGTGCCAGCAGTGAGACAGGATTTCTGTACGAGCAGTACTTC
.	TRBD1	TRBJ2-7	TRBV9	CASSPGTGVTPLYEQYF	TGTGCCAGCAGCCCCGGGACAGGGGTTACCCCACTATACGAGCAGTACTTC
few	.	TRBJ1-2	TRBV5-1	CASSLEPGSNYGYTF	TGCGCCAGCAGCTTGGAACCAGGCTCTAACTATGGCTACACCTTC
.	.	TRBJ1-4	TRBV7-2	CASSLVASLLSPTNEKLFF	TGTGCCAGCAGCTTAGTTGCCTCCCTGTTGAGTCCAACTAATGAAAAACTGTTTTTT
.	.	TRBJ1-1	TRBV15	CATSSEGWTEAFF	TGTGCCACCAGCAGCGAGGGTTGGACTGAAGCTTTCTTT
.	TRBD2	TRBJ2-1	TRBV7-8	CASSFFGDWGGENNEQFF	TGTGCCAGCAGCTTCTTCGGGGACTGGGGGGGGGAGAACAATGAGCAGTTCTTC
.	TRBD1	TRBJ2-7	TRBV7-2	CASSLADGQGYEQYF	TGTGCCAGCAGCTTAGCGGATGGACAGGGCTACGAGCAGTACTTC
.	.	TRBJ2-1	TRBV6-5	CASSYGGAGNEQFF	TGTGCCAGCAGTTATGGGGGGGCCGGTAATGAGCAGTTCTTC
once	TRBD2	TRBJ2-1	TRBV5-1	CASSPRTSGGKTYNGQFF	TGCGCCAGCAGCCCCAGGACTAGCGGGGGCAAAACCTACAATGGGCAGTTCTTC
.	TRBD1	TRBJ1-2	TRBV6-6	CASSYFRGDGYTF	TGTGCCAGCAGTTATTTCAGGGGGGATGGCTACACCTTC
.	.	TRBJ2-1	TRBV18	CASSPQSGEQFF	TGTGCCAGCTCACCACAATCGGGAGAGCAGTTCTTC
.	TRBD1	TRBJ2-3	TRBV10-3	CAISESGQGTDTQYF	TGTGCCATCAGTGAGTCGGGACAGGGGACAGATACGCAGTATTTT
.	.	TRBJ2-5	TRBV2	CASRFRETQYF	TGTGCCAGCAGGTTCCGGGAGACCCAGTACTTC
.	.	TRBJ2-2	TRBV20-1	CSARAGGELFF	TGCAGTGCTAGAGCAGGCGGGGAGCTGTTTTTT
.	.	TRBJ1-5	TRBV4-2	CASSQEQFNSNQPQHF	TGTGCCAGCAGCCAAGAGCAGTTCAATAGCAATCAGCCCCAGCATTTT
few	.	TRBJ2-2	TRBV2	CASRDLRGGGELFF	TGTGCCAGCAGGGACCTCCGGGGTGGCGGGGAGCTGTTTTTT
.	.	TRBJ2-5	TRBV4-3	CASSQVADSGETQYF	TGCGCCAGCAGCCAAGTCGCGGACTCCGGGGAGACCCAGTACTTC
.	TRBD1	TRBJ1-1	TRBV2	CASRDRGRGVTEAFF	TGTGCCAGCAGAGACAGGGGGCGCGGAGTAACTGAAGCTTTCTTT
few	TRBD1	TRBJ2-7	TRBV6-6	CASSYSGTGGYEQYF	TGTGCCAGCAGTTACTCCGGGACAGGGGGCTACGAGCAGTACTTC
few	.	TRBJ1-1	TRBV7-9	CASSDPEGGIMNTEAFF	TGTGCCAGCAGCGACCCCGAAGGAGGAATCATGAACACTGAAGCTTTCTTT
.	.	TRBJ2-3	TRBV6-5	CASSPSDWTDTQYF	TGTGCCAGCAGCCCTAGCGATTGGACAGATACGCAGTATTTT